Each of the 20 T cell receptor beta chains below was sequenced from the same sample in a study of T-cell memory formation after mild COVID-19. TCRdb re-called the 5' RACE reads with MiXCR, one entry per CDR3 protein. Of approximately 290,000 distinct CDR3 sequences listed, less than 9.5% were seen once; the top ten hold 22%. Sequenced material: PBMCs or a T cell subset sorted from them (not recorded which). Receptors originate from a man aged 18 to 35 who had mild COVID-19 (a few samples of this study predate the infection). Cell type and time point are not known.

This clonotype was counted a few times. The chain carries TRBV12-3 or TRBV12-4 and TRBJ1-5; TRBD1 agrees at 9 bases. The CDR3 is made up of 14 amino acids. Losses at the gene ends were 6 bases for V and 6 bases for J; bases not matched to a gene: 6. The CDR3 DNA sequence: TGTGCCAGCAGCCCCGGGACAGGGAGTCAGCCCCAGCATTTT. Translation gives CASSPGTGSQPQHF.

This clonotype was seen only a few times. The rearrangement links TRBV6-2 or TRBV6-3 to TRBJ1-2, with D tentatively TRBD1 (6 bases). Germline V lookup: CDR1 MNHEY, CDR2 SVGEGT. V was trimmed by 6 bases and J by 8 bases, leaving 22 bases between them. The CDR3 is made up of 15 amino acids. The CDR3 spells CASSPTRGAQTGYTF. CDR3 DNA sequence: TGTGCCAGCAGCCCCACTCGGGGGGCGCAGACCGGCTACACCTTC.

This clonotype was detected a few times. V and J are TRBV9 and TRBJ1-1; D is unclear. The CDR3 is 16 amino acids. V dropped 2 bases and J dropped 1 base, with 15 bases sitting between them. Germline CDR1 and CDR2: SGDLS and YYNGEE. CDR3 in amino acids: CASSVSGQTTNTEAFF. DNA of the CDR3: TGTGCCAGCAGCGTTTCTGGCCAAACAACGAACACTGAAGCTTTCTTT.

The chain carries TRBV6-2 or TRBV6-3 and TRBJ2-2, with TRBD2 as a possible D gene (6 bases). V shed 6 bases and J shed 5 bases, with 13 bases lying between them. Germline loops: CDR1 MNHEY, CDR2 SVGEGT. This CDR3 is 14 amino acids long. CDR3 residues: CASSTSGETGELFF. The DNA for the CDR3 is TGTGCCAGCAGCACCTCGGGGGAAACCGGGGAGCTGTTTTTT.

This clonotype occurred many times. The rearrangement joins TRBV11-3 to TRBJ2-3; 7 bases agree with TRBD2. The CDR3 is made up of 13 amino acids. V lost 5 bases to trimming and J lost 6 bases; unmatched junction nucleotides: 5. Germline CDR1 SGHNT, CDR2 YENEEA. The CDR3 spells CASSPRGGDTQYF. The CDR3 DNA sequence: TGTGCCAGCAGCCCACGCGGGGGTGATACGCAGTATTTT.

J is TRBJ2-1 and V is TRBV27; D may match TRBD1 or TRBD2 (5 bases each). This CDR3 comprises 14 residues. Germline V CDR1 and CDR2: MNHEY, SMNVEV (reference sequence). V lost 4 bases to trimming and J lost 9 bases, with 16 bases between them. CDR3 bases: TGTGCCAGCAGTTCCGCCGGGACCCTCGGTGAGCAGTTCTTC. As protein: CASSSAGTLGEQFF.

This clonotype was recorded a few times. As DNA, the CDR3 is TGCAGTGCTCAGCGGGTGGACACCGGGGAGCTGTTTTTT. It codes for CSAQRVDTGELFF. The chain employs TRBV20-1 and TRBJ2-2; D is perhaps TRBD2 (6 bases). Looked up from germline, CDR1 is DFQATT and CDR2 is SNEGSKA (reference sequence). This CDR3 is 13 amino acids long. Trimming removed 5 bases at V and 3 bases at J, with 10 bases between.

In its sample, this clonotype was seen a few times. J is TRBJ2-3 and V is TRBV7-2; D not resolved. CDR3 length: 14 residues. V lost 5 bases, J lost 1 base, and 10 bases lay in between. CDR1 and CDR2 from the germline V gene are SGHTA and FQGNSA. CDR3 sequence (DNA): TGTGCCAGCAGCCCGGTCCAGGGCACAGATACGCAGTATTTT. The encoded protein is CASSPVQGTDTQYF.

This clonotype appeared many times. The V gene is TRBV7-2, the J gene TRBJ2-5; D is undetermined. The CDR3 length is 12 residues. Germline CDR1 reads SGHTA; CDR2 reads FQGNSA. Trimming took 0 bases from V and 5 from J, leaving 4 bases between them. CDR3 region: CASSLAPETQYF. CDR3 in DNA: TGTGCCAGCAGCTTAGCGCCGGAGACCCAGTACTTC.

The genes are TRBV29-1 and TRBJ1-5; 9 bases line up with TRBD1. The V and J ends lost 6 bases and 4 bases, in that order; junction bases with no gene match: 7. The CDR3 is 14 amino acids. Germline CDR1 SQVTM, CDR2 ANQGSEA. The CDR3 loop is CSVVWDRENQPQHF. CDR3 coding DNA: TGCAGCGTGGTATGGGACAGGGAAAATCAGCCCCAGCATTTT.

This clonotype was seen at least ten times. In DNA, the CDR3 is TGTGCCAGCAGCCACGACAGATGGACTGAAGCTTTCTTT. Its protein is CASSHDRWTEAFF. The chain has TRBV7-3 and TRBJ1-1; D possibly corresponds to TRBD1 (5 bases). Trimming stripped 5 bases from V and 5 bases from J, with 12 bases between. CDR3 length equals 13 residues. CDR1 and CDR2 from the germline V gene are SGHTA and FQGTGA.

This clonotype was seen at least ten times. This chain connects TRBV6-6 to TRBJ2-1, with 9 bases identical to TRBD2. The germline V gene has CDR1 MNHNY and CDR2 SVGAGI (reference sequence). Trimming cost V 8 bases and J 0 bases; bases outside gene matches: 5. This CDR3 region has 15 residues. The CDR3 DNA sequence: TGTGCCAGCGGTAGCGGGGGTGTCTCCTACAATGAGCAGTTCTTC. Translated, it gives CASGSGGVSYNEQFF.

There are many counts of this clonotype. This sequence joins TRBV5-1 and TRBJ2-7; D uncertain. The CDR3 extends over 14 amino acids. Trimming stripped 0 bases from V and 0 bases from J, with 7 bases between. Germline V CDR1 and CDR2: SGHRS, YFSETQ. DNA for the CDR3: TGCGCCAGCAGCTTGGCACAGTACTCCTACGAGCAGTACTTC. It encodes CASSLAQYSYEQYF.

This clonotype was counted only a few times. The J gene is TRBJ1-5, the V gene TRBV4-2; 8 nucleotides line up with TRBD1. The CDR3 consists of 15 residues. The V segment lost 8 bases and the J segment 4 bases; nucleotides outside the gene matches: 10. Per the germline V gene, CDR1 is LGHNA and CDR2 is YNFKEQ. The CDR3 loop is CASARGLAENQPQHF. CDR3 DNA sequence: TGTGCCAGCGCCAGGGGGCTTGCTGAAAATCAGCCCCAGCATTTT.

This clonotype was detected only a few times. The chain employs TRBV3-1 and TRBJ1-2, with TRBD1 matching over 8 bases. CDR3 size: 14 residues. Germline lookup yields CDR1 LGHDT and CDR2 YNNKEL (reference sequence). Trimming at V came to 6 bases and at J to 2 bases, leaving 5 bases not matched to a gene. CDR3 coding DNA: TGTGCCAGCAGGAGGCAGGGGGCGAACTATGGCTACACCTTC. Protein: CASRRQGANYGYTF.

This clonotype appeared a few times. V gene TRBV20-1 combines with J gene TRBJ2-2; TRBD1 agrees at 7 bases. This CDR3 spans 14 amino acids. CDR1 and CDR2 from the germline V gene are DFQATT and SNEGSKA (reference sequence). The junction had 5 bases not matched to a gene; V was cut back by 4 bases and J by 3 bases. CDR3 bases: TGCAGTGCTAAGCCGGGACAGCACACCGGGGAGCTGTTTTTT. This gives the protein CSAKPGQHTGELFF.

The V gene is TRBV5-1, the J gene TRBJ2-6, with D maybe TRBD1 (5 bases). V lost 0 bases, J lost 0 bases, and 7 bases lay in between. The CDR3 has 16 residues. Germline-derived CDR1 and CDR2 are SGHRS and YFSETQ. The CDR3 DNA is TGCGCCAGCAGCTTGGGACAGAGCTCTGGGGCCAACGTCCTGACTTTC. Translating gives CASSLGQSSGANVLTF.

This clonotype has just a few counts. This chain connects TRBV2 to TRBJ1-5; a weak D match, TRBD1 (5 bases). The V end lost 5 bases, the J end lost 7 bases, and 12 bases lay between the germline ends. Germline CDR1 is SNHLY and CDR2 is FYNNEI. This CDR3 has 13 amino acids. The CDR3 region is CASSPGMGQPQHF. The CDR3 nucleotides are TGTGCCAGCAGTCCAGGGATGGGACAGCCCCAGCATTTT.

The chain links TRBV20-1 to TRBJ1-5; no definite D call. Trimming cost V 3 bases and J 0 bases, with 6 bases left between them. Germline V gives CDR1 DFQATT, CDR2 SNEGSKA (reference sequence). The CDR3 spans 13 residues. CDR3 residues: CSASRDSNQPQHF. DNA for the CDR3: TGCAGTGCTAGTCGCGATAGCAATCAGCCCCAGCATTTT.

V gene TRBV30 combines with J gene TRBJ1-3; no reliable D call. The CDR3 covers 11 residues. Germline values: CDR1 GTSNPN, CDR2 SVGIG (reference sequence). The germline V and J ends were trimmed by 3 bases and 4 bases, with 4 bases remaining between them. CDR3 DNA: TGTGCCTGGAGGTTGGGAAACACCATATATTTT. This sequence encodes CAWRLGNTIYF. Filled out from reference TRBV30 and TRBJ1-3, the complete variable domain reads SQTIHQWPATLVQPVGSPLSLECTVEGTSNPNLYWYRQAAGRGLQLLFYSVGIGQISSEVPQNLSASRPQDRQFILSSKKLLLSDSGFYLCAWRLGNTIYFGEGSWLTVV.